The 22 T cell receptor beta chains in this list originate from one sample, sequenced in a study of cytomegalovirus exposure and HLA in healthy donors. The primer mix had 60 Vbeta and 13 Jbeta primers. The repertoire was sequenced with immunoSEQ multiplex PCR; TCRdb's copy has only in-frame clones and lacks some. The table has about 120,000 clones, around 76% seen once; the top ten hold about 29%. The sequenced sample was PBMCs. The receptors stem from a man aged 60 to 69 in good health and CMV-seropositive.

The chain employs TRBV28 and TRBJ2-7, with a tentative D call TRBD1 (6 bases). The CDR3 contains 16 residues. V was cut by 3 bases and J by 2 bases, with 17 bases left in between. Germline assignment: CDR1 MDHEN and CDR2 SYDVKM. The CDR3 reads CASSFRLDSSTYEQYF. CDR3 coding DNA: TGTGCCAGCAGTTTCCGTCTGGACAGCTCAACCTACGAGCAGTACTTC.

This clone came up a few times. The rearrangement uses TRBV29-1 and TRBJ2-5; 8 bases are a match to TRBD2. Germline values: CDR1 SQVTM, CDR2 ANQGSEA. The CDR3 has 13 residues. The V and J ends lost 4 bases and 2 bases, in that order; junction bases with no gene match: 3. CDR3 sequence: CSVGGGSQETQYF. CDR3 nucleotides: TGCAGCGTTGGCGGGGGGTCGCAAGAGACCCAGTACTTC.

The V and J genes are TRBV7-9 and TRBJ1-4; no definite D call. The V end lost 5 bases, the J end lost 5 bases, and 18 bases lay between the germline ends. The CDR3 runs to 16 residues. Germline lookup yields CDR1 SEHNR and CDR2 FQNEAQ (reference sequence). This CDR3 reads CASSPMGWSGNEKLFF. Written as DNA, the CDR3 is TGTGCCAGCAGCCCCATGGGCTGGTCGGGAAATGAAAAACTGTTTTTT. The complete variable domain, with remaining parts taken from reference TRBV7-9 and TRBJ1-4, reads DTGVSQNPRHKITKRGQNVTFRCDPISEHNRLYWYRQTLGQGPEFLTYFQNEAQLEKSRLLSDRFSAERPKGSFSTLEIQRTEQGDSAMYLCASSPMGWSGNEKLFFGSGTQLSVL.

This rearrangement joins TRBV30 to TRBJ1-2; D is ambiguous. Germline V gene lookup returns CDR1 GTSNPN and CDR2 SVGIG (reference sequence). V was shortened by 3 bases and J by 8 bases, with 22 bases between the two germline ends. This CDR3 is 15 amino acids long. CDR3 sequence: CAWSPLNPNYGGYTF. In DNA, the CDR3 is TGTGCCTGGAGCCCATTGAACCCTAACTATGGAGGCTACACCTTC.

The chain has TRBV5-1 and TRBJ2-7, with TRBD1 identical over 9 bases. V was clipped by 4 bases and J by 4 bases; unmatched bases: 3. Germline-derived CDR1 and CDR2 are SGHRS and YFSETQ. The CDR3 totals 13 residues. DNA of the CDR3: TGCGCCAGCAGCAGGGACAGGGAGTACGAGCAGTACTTC. As protein: CASSRDREYEQYF.

The chain is built from TRBV27 and TRBJ2-3; 9 positions match TRBD1. V trimming: 4 bases; J trimming: 1 base; junction bases outside the gene matches: 12. The CDR3 runs 18 residues. Germline values: CDR1 MNHEY, CDR2 SMNVEV (reference sequence). The CDR3 loop is CASSSGTGQGRGTDTQYF. CDR3 sequence (DNA): TGTGCCAGCAGTTCCGGGACAGGGCAGGGGCGCGGCACAGATACGCAGTATTTT.

The J gene is TRBJ1-2, the V gene TRBV6-5; D is possibly TRBD1 (5 bases). Germline lookup yields CDR1 MNHEY and CDR2 SVGAGI. The CDR3 is made up of 14 amino acids. Deletions cut 2 bases from V and 4 bases from J, with 11 bases between. CDR3 protein: CASSYKRDGYGYTF. The CDR3 coding sequence is TGTGCCAGCAGTTACAAGCGGGACGGCTATGGCTACACCTTC.

The gene calls are TRBV7-9 and TRBJ1-1; D might be TRBD1 (5 bases). From germline, CDR1 is SEHNR and CDR2 FQNEAQ (reference sequence). V was pared by 7 bases and J by 1 base, with 13 bases between. This CDR3 is built from 14 residues. The CDR3 sequence: CASTTRRGNTEAFF. The CDR3 DNA follows: TGTGCCAGCACAACTAGGAGGGGGAACACTGAAGCTTTCTTT.

This chain uses TRBV28 with TRBJ1-5; a weak D match, TRBD1 (5 bases). This CDR3 region has 16 residues. Trimming pared 4 bases from V and 2 bases from J, leaving 15 bases between. Germline CDR1 reads MDHEN; CDR2 reads SYDVKM. CDR3 DNA: TGTGCCAGCAGTTCGCCATTCGGGGGAGGCAATCAGCCCCAGCATTTT. Protein: CASSSPFGGGNQPQHF.

J is TRBJ2-5 and V is TRBV18, with D uncertain. The germline V gene has CDR1 KGHSH and CDR2 LQKENI. V lost 5 bases and J 5 bases, leaving 12 bases between the germline ends. The CDR3 totals 13 residues. CDR3 amino acids: CASSTTVRETQYF. In DNA, the CDR3 is TGTGCCAGCTCAACTACGGTTCGGGAGACCCAGTACTTC.

This sequence joins TRBV5-1 and TRBJ2-2; 7 bases match TRBD1. The germline CDR1 and CDR2 sequences are SGHRS and YFSETQ. V gave up 4 bases and J gave up 2 bases; unmatched junction bases: 5. The CDR3 loop spans 15 amino acids. The CDR3 region has the DNA TGCGCCAGCAGCGTCGGGACAGCCAACACCGGGGAGCTGTTTTTT. Amino acid sequence: CASSVGTANTGELFF.

V gene TRBV11-2 combines with J gene TRBJ1-1, with TRBD1 matching over 9 bases. CDR3 length: 13 residues. V shed 2 bases, J shed 11 bases, and the junction held 6 bases outside the gene matches. In germline, CDR1 is SGHAT, CDR2 FQNNGV. This chain's CDR3 is CASSLRQGVSAFF. In nucleotides, the CDR3 is TGTGCCAGCAGCTTAAGACAGGGGGTCTCGGCTTTCTTT.

V usage is TRBV11-2 and J usage is TRBJ1-2, with TRBD1 identical over 7 bases. The CDR3 length is 14 residues. Per germline, CDR1 SGHAT and CDR2 FQNNGV. V lost 5 bases, J lost 6 bases, and 9 bases stayed unmatched. CDR3 sequence: CASSVGQARNGYTF. The CDR3 nucleotides are TGTGCCAGCAGCGTCGGACAGGCGCGAAATGGCTACACCTTC.

This clone was recorded a few times. The chain recombines TRBV27 with TRBJ2-7, with D possibly being TRBD1 (7 bases). The length of the CDR3 is 15 residues. The V end was cut by 2 bases, the J end by 2 bases, with 13 bases between. Germline values: CDR1 MNHEY, CDR2 SMNVEV (reference sequence). CDR3 residues: CASSLRRDSTYEQYF. CDR3 nucleotides: TGTGCCAGCAGTTTAAGGCGGGACAGCACCTACGAGCAGTACTTC.

The CDR3 spells CASSLGQGAEGGTEAFF. CDR3 nucleotide sequence: TGCGCCAGCAGCTTAGGACAGGGAGCCGAGGGGGGCACTGAAGCTTTCTTT. The chain couples TRBV5-1 to TRBJ1-1; 8 nucleotides agree with TRBD1. V gave up 2 bases and J gave up 4 bases; unmatched junction bases: 13. CDR3 length: 17 residues. From germline, CDR1 is SGHRS and CDR2 YFSETQ.

J is TRBJ2-5 and V is TRBV9; D perhaps matches TRBD2 (5 bases). The germline V and J ends were trimmed by 4 bases and 2 bases, with 15 bases remaining between them. This CDR3 region has 15 residues. From germline, CDR1 is SGDLS and CDR2 YYNGEE. This CDR3 is CASSSRLAEQETQYF. In DNA, the CDR3 is TGTGCCAGCAGCTCCCGGCTAGCAGAGCAAGAGACCCAGTACTTC.

V and J are TRBV28 and TRBJ2-1; perhaps TRBD2 as D (5 bases). Trimming took 5 bases from V and 9 from J, leaving 23 bases between them. CDR3 size: 16 residues. Germline CDR1 is MDHEN and CDR2 is SYDVKM. CDR3 sequence: CASSRINKEDLGEQFF. The CDR3 region has the DNA TGTGCCAGCAGTCGGATTAATAAGGAGGACCTTGGTGAGCAGTTCTTC.

This clone occurred once. This chain joins TRBV5-1 and TRBJ2-7; TRBD2 agrees at 9 bases. The CDR3 length is 14 residues. Germline V gene data show CDR1 as SGHRS and CDR2 as YFSETQ. The V and J ends lost 3 bases and 6 bases, in that order; junction bases with no gene match: 7. DNA for the CDR3: TGCGCCAGCAGCTGGGGCGGGGGGGATAGCGAGCAGTACTTC. It codes for CASSWGGGDSEQYF. Drawing the rest from reference TRBV5-1 and TRBJ2-7, the complete variable domain is KAGVTQTPRYLIKTRGQQVTLSCSPISGHRSVSWYQQTPGQGLQFLFEYFSETQRNKGNFPGRFSGRQFSNSRSEMNVSTLELGDSALYLCASSWGGGDSEQYFGPGTRLTVT.

This clone was seen a handful of times. The rearrangement uses TRBV21-1 and TRBJ1-1; the D call of TRBD1 is as the table states it, not checked on the DNA. TRBV21-1 is noted as a pseudogene. The CDR3 is 18 amino acids. The CDR3 sequence is CASSKGAGQGAHGTEAFF. The CDR3 DNA follows: TGTGCCAGCAGCAAAGGCGCGGGACAGGGGGCGCATGGCACTGAAGCTTTCTTT.

This rearrangement joins TRBV7-8 to TRBJ2-5, with a tentative D call TRBD1 (6 bases). The V and J ends lost 4 bases and 5 bases respectively, with 11 bases between them. The CDR3 sequence is 13 residues long. Germline V gene data show CDR1 as SGHVS and CDR2 as FQNEAQ. The CDR3 loop is CASSYRVRETQYF. CDR3 bases: TGTGCCAGCAGCTACAGGGTGCGGGAGACCCAGTACTTC. Variable domain in full (rest from reference TRBV7-8 and TRBJ2-5): GAGVSQSPRYKVAKRGQDVALRCDPISGHVSLFWYQQALGQGPEFLTYFQNEAQLDKSGLPSDRFFAERPEGSVSTLKIQRTQQEDSAVYLCASSYRVRETQYFGPGTRLLVL.

The CDR3 coding sequence is TGCGCCAGCAGCCCACACCAGGGCCTAGCGGGGCAAGAGACCCAGTACTTC. Amino acid sequence: CASSPHQGLAGQETQYF. This chain connects TRBV5-1 to TRBJ2-5; 9 bases match TRBD2. In germline, CDR1 is SGHRS, CDR2 YFSETQ. The CDR3 is 17 amino acids. Trimming cost V 4 bases and J 2 bases; bases outside gene matches: 12.

This CDR3 is CASSSLKLLAGNYNEQFF. The CDR3 DNA reads TGTGCCAGCAGCTCCCTCAAATTACTAGCGGGGAACTACAATGAGCAGTTCTTC. The chain uses TRBV7-9 and TRBJ2-1; TRBD2 matches 10 bases. The CDR3 spans 18 residues. Per the germline V gene, CDR1 is SEHNR and CDR2 is FQNEAQ (reference sequence). Germline trimming cut 4 bases from V and 3 bases from J; bases unmatched to any gene: 12.